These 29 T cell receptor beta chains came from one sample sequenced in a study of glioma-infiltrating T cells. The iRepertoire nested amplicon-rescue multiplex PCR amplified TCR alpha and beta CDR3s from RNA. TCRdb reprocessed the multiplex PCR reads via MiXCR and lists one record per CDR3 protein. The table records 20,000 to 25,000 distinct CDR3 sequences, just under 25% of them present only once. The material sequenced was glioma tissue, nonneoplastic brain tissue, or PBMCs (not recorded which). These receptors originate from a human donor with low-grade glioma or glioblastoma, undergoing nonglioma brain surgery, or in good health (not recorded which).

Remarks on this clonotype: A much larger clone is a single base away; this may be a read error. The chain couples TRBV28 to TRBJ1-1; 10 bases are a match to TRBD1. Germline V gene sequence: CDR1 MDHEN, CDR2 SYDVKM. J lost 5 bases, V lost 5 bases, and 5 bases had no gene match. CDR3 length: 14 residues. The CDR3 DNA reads TGTGCCAGCAGTATGACAGGGGGCGAAACTGAAGCTTTCTTT. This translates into CASSMTGGETEAFF.

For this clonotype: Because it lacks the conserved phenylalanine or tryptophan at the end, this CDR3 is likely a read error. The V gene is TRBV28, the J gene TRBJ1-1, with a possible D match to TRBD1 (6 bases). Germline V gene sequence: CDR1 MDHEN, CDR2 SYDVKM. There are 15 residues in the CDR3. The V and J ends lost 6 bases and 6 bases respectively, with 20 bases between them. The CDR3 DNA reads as TGTGCCAGCAGAAGAACCGGGACAAGGGCGTCTGAAGCTTTCCTT. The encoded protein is CASRRTGTRASEAFL.

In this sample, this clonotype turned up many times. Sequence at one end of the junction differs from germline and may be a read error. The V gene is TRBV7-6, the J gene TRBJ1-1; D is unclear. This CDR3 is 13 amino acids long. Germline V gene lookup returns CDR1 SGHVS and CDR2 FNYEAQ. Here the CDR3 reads CARSLGLGTEAFF. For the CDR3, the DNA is TGTGCCCGCAGCTTAGGTTTGGGTACTGAAGCTTTCTTT.

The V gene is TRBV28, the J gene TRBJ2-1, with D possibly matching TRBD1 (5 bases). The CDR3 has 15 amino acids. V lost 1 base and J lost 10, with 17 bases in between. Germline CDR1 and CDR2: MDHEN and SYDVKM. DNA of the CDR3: TGTGCCAGCAGTTTATCAACCAGGGATTCCTACGAGCAGTTCTTC. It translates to CASSLSTRDSYEQFF.

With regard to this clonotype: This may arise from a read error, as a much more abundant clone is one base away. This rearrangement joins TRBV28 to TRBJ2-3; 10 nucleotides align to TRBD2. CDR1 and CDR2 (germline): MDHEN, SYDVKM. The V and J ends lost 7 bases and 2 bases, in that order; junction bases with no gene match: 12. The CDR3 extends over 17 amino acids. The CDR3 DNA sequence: TGTGCCAGCATTACCCGTCTCAGCGGGGGGGCCACAGATACGCAGTATTTT. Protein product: CASITRLSGGATDTQYF.

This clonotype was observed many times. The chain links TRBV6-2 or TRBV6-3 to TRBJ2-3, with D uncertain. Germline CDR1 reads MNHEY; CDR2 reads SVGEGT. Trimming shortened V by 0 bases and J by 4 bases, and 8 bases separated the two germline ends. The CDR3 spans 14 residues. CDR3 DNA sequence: TGTGCCAGCAGTTACTCCCTCGTTTCAGATACGCAGTATTTT. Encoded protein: CASSYSLVSDTQYF.

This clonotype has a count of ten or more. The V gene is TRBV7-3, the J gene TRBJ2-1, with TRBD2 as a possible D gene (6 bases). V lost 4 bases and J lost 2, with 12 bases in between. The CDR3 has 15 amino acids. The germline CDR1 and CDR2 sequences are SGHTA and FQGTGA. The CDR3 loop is CASSSRLGTYNEQFF. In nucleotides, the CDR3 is TGTGCCAGCAGCTCCCGACTAGGAACCTACAATGAGCAGTTCTTC.

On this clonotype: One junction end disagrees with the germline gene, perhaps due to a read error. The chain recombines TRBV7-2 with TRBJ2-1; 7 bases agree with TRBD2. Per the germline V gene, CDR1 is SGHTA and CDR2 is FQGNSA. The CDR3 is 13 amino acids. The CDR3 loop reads CARSERTRNEQFF. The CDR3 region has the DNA TGTGCCCGCAGCGAACGGACTAGGAATGAGCAGTTCTTC.

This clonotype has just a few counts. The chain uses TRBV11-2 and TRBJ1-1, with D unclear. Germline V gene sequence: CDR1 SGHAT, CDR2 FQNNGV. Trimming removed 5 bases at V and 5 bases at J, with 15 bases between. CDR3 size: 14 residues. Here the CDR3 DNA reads TGTGCCAGCAGCAGATTGGTTAGCGTAACTGAAGCTTTCTTT. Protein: CASSRLVSVTEAFF.

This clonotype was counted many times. In DNA form, the CDR3 reads TGTGCCAGCAGTGAAGGAGGGGCAGCCTACACTGAAGCTTTCTTT. Encoded protein: CASSEGGAAYTEAFF. The V and J genes are TRBV6-1 and TRBJ1-1; the D gene is possibly TRBD1 (5 bases). CDR1 is MNHNS, CDR2 SASEGT, per germline. V was clipped by 1 base and J by 3 bases, with 12 bases between them. The CDR3 consists of 15 residues.

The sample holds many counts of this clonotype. The CDR3 nucleotides are TGTGCCAGCAGTTTAGCGGGGAATACTCAAGAGACCCAGTACTTC. Amino acid sequence: CASSLAGNTQETQYF. This chain uses TRBV6-1 with TRBJ2-5; 8 nucleotides match TRBD2. With V trimmed by 5 bases and J by 2 bases, 7 bases remained unmatched. CDR1 and CDR2 (germline): MNHNS, SASEGT. CDR3 length: 15 residues.

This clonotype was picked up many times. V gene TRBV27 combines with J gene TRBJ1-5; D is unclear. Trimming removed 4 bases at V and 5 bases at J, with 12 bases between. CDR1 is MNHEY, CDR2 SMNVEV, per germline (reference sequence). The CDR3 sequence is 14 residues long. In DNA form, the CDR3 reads TGTGCCAGCAGTTCGAAGGGCCGACATCAGCCCCAGCATTTT. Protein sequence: CASSSKGRHQPQHF.

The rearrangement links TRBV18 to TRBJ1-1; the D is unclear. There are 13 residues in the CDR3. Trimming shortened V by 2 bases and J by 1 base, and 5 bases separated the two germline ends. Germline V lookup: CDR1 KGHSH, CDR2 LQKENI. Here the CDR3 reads CASSPGWNTEAFF. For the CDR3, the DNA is TGTGCCAGCTCACCAGGCTGGAACACTGAAGCTTTCTTT.

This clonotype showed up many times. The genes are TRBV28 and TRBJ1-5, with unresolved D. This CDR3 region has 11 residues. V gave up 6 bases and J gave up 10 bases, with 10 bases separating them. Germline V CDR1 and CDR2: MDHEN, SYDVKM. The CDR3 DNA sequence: TGTGCCAGCAGCAACAGTCGCCCCCAGCATTTT. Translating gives CASSNSRPQHF.

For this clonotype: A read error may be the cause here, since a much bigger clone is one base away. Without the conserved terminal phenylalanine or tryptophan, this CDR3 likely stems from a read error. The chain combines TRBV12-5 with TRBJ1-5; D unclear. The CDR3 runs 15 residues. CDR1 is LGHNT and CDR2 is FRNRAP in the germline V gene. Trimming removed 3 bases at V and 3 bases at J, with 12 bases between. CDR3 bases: TGTGCTAGTGGTTTAGGCCAGGAGTACAATCAGCCCCAGCATCTT. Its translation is CASGLGQEYNQPQHL.

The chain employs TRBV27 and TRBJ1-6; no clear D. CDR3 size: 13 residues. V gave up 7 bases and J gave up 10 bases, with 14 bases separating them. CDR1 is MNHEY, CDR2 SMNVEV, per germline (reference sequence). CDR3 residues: CASNRGPASPLHF. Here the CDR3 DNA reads TGTGCCAGCAATAGAGGGCCAGCATCACCCCTCCACTTT.

CDR3 sequence reads: CASSTRLAPGTDTQYF. DNA of the CDR3: TGTGCCAGCAGCACCAGACTAGCTCCTGGCACAGATACGCAGTATTTT. This rearrangement joins TRBV7-2 to TRBJ2-3; 7 nucleotides line up with TRBD2. CDR3 length: 16 amino acids. The V segment lost 5 bases and the J segment 1 base; nucleotides outside the gene matches: 9. CDR1 and CDR2 from the germline V gene are SGHTA and FQGNSA.

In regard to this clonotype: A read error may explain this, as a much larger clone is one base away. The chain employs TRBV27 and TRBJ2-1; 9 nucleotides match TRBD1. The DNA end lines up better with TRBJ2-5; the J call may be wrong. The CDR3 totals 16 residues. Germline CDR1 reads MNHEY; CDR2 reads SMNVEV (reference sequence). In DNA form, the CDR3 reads TGTGCCGGCCGCCGCGAACCGGGACAGGGTAAAGAGACCCAGTACTTC. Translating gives CAGRREPGQGKETQYF.

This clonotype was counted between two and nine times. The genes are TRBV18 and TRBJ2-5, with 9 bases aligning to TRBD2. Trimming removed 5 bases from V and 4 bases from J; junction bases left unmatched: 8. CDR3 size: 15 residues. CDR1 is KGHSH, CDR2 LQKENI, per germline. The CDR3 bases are TGTGCCAGCTCATCTTCCGGGACTAGCCGAGAGACCCAGTACTTC. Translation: CASSSSGTSRETQYF.

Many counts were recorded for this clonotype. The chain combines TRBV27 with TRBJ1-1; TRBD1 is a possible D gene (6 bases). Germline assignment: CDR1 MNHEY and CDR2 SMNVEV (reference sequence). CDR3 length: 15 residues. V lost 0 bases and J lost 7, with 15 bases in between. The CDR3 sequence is CASSLSRQGLVEAFF. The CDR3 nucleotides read TGTGCCAGCAGTTTATCCCGGCAGGGGCTGGTTGAAGCTTTCTTT.

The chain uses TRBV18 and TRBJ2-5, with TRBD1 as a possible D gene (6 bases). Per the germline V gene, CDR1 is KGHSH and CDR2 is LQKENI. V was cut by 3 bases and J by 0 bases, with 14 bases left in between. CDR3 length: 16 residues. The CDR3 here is CASSPLSRDNQETQYF. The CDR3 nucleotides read TGTGCCAGCTCACCTTTGAGCCGGGACAACCAAGAGACCCAGTACTTC. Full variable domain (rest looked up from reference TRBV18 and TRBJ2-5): NAGVMQNPRHLVRRRGQEARLRCSPMKGHSHVYWYRQLPEEGLKFMVYLQKENIIDESGMPKERFSAEFPKEGPSILRIQQVVRGDSAAYFCASSPLSRDNQETQYFGPGTRLLVL.

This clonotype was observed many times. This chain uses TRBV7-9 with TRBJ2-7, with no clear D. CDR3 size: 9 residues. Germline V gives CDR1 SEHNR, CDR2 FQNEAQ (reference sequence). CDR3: CAGTYEQYF. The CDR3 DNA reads TGTGCAGGCACCTACGAGCAGTACTTC.

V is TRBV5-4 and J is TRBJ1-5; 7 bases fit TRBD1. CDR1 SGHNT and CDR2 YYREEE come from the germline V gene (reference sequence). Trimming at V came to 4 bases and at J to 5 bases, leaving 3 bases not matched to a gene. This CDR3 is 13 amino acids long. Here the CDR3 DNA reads TGTGCCAGCAGCCCCGACAGGGATCAGCCCCAGCATTTT. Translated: CASSPDRDQPQHF.

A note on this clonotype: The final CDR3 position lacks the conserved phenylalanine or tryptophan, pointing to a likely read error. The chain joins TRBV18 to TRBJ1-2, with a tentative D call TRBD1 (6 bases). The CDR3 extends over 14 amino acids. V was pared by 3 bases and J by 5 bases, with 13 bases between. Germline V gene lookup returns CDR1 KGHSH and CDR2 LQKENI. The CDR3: CASSPLTGTYGYTL. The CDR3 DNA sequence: TGTGCCAGCTCACCCCTAACAGGGACATATGGCTACACCCTT.

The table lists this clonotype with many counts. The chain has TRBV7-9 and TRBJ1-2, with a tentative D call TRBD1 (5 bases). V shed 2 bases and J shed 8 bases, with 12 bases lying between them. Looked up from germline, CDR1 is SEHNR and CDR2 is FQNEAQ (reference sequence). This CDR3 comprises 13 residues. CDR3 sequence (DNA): TGTGCCAGCAGCTTATTGGAGGGGAAGGGCTACACCTTC. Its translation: CASSLLEGKGYTF.

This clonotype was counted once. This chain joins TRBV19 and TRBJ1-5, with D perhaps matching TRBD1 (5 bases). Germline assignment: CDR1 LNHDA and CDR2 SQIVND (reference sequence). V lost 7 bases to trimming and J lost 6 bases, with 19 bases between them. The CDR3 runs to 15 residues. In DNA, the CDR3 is TGTGCCAGTATGCGGTACGGGAACGGGGGTCAGCCCCAGCATTTT. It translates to CASMRYGNGGQPQHF.

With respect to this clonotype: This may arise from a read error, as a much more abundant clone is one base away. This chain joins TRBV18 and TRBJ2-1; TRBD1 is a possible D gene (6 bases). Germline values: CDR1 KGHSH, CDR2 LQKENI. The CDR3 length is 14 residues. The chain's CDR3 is CVSSPDSSYNEQFF. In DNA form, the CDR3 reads TGTGTCAGCTCACCGGACAGCTCCTACAATGAGCAGTTCTTC.

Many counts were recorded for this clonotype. For the CDR3, the DNA is TGCAGTGCTAGAGCCTCCCGGGACAGGGGGCTTGGAACTGAAGCTTTCTTT. Protein: CSARASRDRGLGTEAFF. This chain uses TRBV20-1 with TRBJ1-1, with 12 bases lining up with TRBD1. J was trimmed by 5 bases and V by 1 base; bases with no gene match: 11. This CDR3 comprises 17 residues. Germline-derived CDR1 and CDR2 are DFQATT and SNEGSKA (reference sequence).

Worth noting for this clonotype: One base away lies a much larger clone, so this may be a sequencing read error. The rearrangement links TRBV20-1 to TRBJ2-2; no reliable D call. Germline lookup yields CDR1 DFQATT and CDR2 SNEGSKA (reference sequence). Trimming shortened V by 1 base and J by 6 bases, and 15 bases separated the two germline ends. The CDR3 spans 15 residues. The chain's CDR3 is CSARGGITGAGELFF. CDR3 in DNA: TGCAGTGCTAGAGGTGGTATCACCGGTGCCGGGGAGCTGTTTTTT.